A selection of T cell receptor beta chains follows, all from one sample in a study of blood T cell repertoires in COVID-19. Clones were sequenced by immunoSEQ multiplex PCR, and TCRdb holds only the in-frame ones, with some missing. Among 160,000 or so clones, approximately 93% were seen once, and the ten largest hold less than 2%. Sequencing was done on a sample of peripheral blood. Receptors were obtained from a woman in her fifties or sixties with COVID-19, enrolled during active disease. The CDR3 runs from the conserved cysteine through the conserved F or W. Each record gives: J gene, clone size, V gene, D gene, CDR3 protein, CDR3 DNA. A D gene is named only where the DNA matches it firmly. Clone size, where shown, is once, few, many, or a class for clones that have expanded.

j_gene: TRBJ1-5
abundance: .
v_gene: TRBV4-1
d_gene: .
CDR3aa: CASSQYSAAGQPQHF
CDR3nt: TGCGCCAGCAGCCAATATTCAGCGGCCGGTCAGCCCCAGCATTTT

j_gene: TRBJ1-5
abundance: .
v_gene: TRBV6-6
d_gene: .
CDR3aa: CASTPHLSNQPQHF
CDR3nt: TGTGCCAGCACCCCACACCTGAGCAATCAGCCCCAGCATTTT

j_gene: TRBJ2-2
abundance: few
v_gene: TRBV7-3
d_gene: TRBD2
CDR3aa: CASSVWGSGTSNTGELFF
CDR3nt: TGTGCCAGCAGCGTATGGGGTTCCGGGACTAGCAACACCGGGGAGCTGTTTTTT

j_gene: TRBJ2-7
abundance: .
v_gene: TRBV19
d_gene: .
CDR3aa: CASSIGESPYEQYF
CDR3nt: TGTGCCAGTAGTATTGGGGAGAGCCCCTACGAGCAGTACTTC

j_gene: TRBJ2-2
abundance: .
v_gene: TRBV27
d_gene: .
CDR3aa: CASSLFVRSRGTGELFF
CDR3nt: TGTGCCAGCAGTTTATTCGTGCGGTCGCGGGGAACCGGGGAGCTGTTTTTT

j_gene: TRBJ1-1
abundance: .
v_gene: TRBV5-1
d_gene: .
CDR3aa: CASSPGHQNTEAFF
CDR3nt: TGCGCCAGCAGCCCGGGACATCAGAACACTGAAGCTTTCTTT

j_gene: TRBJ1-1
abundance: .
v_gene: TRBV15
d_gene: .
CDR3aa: CATSYSQGNTEAFF
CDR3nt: TGTGCCACCAGCTATTCACAGGGAAACACTGAAGCTTTCTTT

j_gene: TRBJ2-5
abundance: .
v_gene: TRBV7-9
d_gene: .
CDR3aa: CASNTWGIGAQETQYF
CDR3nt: TGTGCCAGCAACACATGGGGTATAGGGGCCCAAGAGACCCAGTACTTC

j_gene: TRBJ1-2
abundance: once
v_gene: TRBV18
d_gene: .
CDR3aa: CASSPPSRGAYGYTF
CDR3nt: TGTGCCAGCTCTCCCCCGTCCAGGGGAGCCTATGGCTACACCTTC

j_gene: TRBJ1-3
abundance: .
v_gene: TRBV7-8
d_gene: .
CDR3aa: CASSLWTAAPSTIYF
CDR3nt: TGTGCCAGCAGCTTATGGACAGCAGCCCCAAGCACCATATATTTT

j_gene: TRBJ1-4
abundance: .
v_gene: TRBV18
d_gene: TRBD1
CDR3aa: CASSLNPDRGGLF
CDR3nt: TGTGCCAGCTCACTAAACCCCGACAGGGGAGGACTCTTC

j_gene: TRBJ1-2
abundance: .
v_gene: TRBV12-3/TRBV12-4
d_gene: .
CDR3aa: CASIQGYGYTF
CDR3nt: TGTGCCAGCATACAGGGATATGGCTACACCTTC

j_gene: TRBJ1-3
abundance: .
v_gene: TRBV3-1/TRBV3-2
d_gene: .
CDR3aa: CASTASVTTGNTIYF
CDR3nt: TGTGCCAGCACCGCCTCCGTGACAACTGGAAACACCATATATTTT

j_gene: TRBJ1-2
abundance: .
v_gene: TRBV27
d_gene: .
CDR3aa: CASSLRVNYGYTF
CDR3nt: TGTGCCAGCAGTTTACGGGTCAACTATGGCTACACCTTC

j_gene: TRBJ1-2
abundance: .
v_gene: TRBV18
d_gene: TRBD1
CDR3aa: CASSQGQGVDYGYTF
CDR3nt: TGTGCCAGCTCGCAAGGTCAGGGGGTGGACTATGGCTACACCTTC

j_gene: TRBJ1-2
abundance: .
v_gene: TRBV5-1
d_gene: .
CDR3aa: CASSLLRGYGYTF
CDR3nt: TGCGCCAGCAGCTTGCTCAGGGGCTATGGCTACACCTTC

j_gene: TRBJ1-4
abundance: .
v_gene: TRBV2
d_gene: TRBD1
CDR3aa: CASSETDRVTNEKLFF
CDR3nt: TGTGCCAGCAGTGAAACGGACAGGGTAACAAATGAAAAACTGTTTTTT

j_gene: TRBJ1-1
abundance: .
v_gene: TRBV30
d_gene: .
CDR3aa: CAWSRPGFEAFF
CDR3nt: TGTGCCTGGAGTCGGCCGGGTTTTGAAGCTTTCTTT

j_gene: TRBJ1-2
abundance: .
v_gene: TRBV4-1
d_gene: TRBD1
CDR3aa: CASSVGTGLIGYTF
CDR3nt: TGCGCCAGCAGCGTAGGGACAGGGTTAATCGGCTACACCTTC

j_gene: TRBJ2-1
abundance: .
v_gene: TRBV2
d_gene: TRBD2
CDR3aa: CASSEPWLAGVLPSYNEQFF
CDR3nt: TGTGCCAGCAGTGAACCGTGGCTAGCGGGAGTTCTCCCCTCCTACAATGAGCAGTTCTTC

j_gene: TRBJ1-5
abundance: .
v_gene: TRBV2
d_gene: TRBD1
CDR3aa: CASSDARDRNQPQHF
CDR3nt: TGTGCCAGCAGTGACGCGCGGGACAGGAATCAGCCCCAGCATTTT

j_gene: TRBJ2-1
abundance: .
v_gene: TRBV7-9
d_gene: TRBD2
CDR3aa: CASSFFTSGGPISYNEQFF
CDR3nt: TGTGCCAGCAGCTTTTTCACTAGCGGGGGCCCTATCTCCTACAATGAGCAGTTCTTC

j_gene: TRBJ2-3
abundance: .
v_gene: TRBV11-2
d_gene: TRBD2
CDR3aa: CASSHLLGSGDLTDTQYF
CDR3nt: TGTGCCAGCAGCCACCTATTAGGTAGCGGGGACCTCACAGATACGCAGTATTTT

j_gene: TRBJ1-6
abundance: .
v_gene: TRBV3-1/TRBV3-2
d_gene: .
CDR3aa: CASSQEGGNSPLHF
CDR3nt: TGTGCCAGCAGCCAAGAAGGGGGTAATTCACCCCTCCACTTT

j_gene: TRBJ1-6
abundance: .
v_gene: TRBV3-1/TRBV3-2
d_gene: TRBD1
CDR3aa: CASSRPPGGINYNSPLHF
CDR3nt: TGTGCCAGCAGCCGGCCTCCAGGGGGAATAAACTATAATTCACCCCTCCACTTT

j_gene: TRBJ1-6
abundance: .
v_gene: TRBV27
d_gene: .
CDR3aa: CASSLIPGDSPLHF
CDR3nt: TGTGCCAGCAGTTTAATTCCAGGTGATTCACCCCTCCACTTT

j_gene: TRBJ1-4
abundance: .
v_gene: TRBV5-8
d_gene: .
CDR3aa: CASRRHLTGNEKLFF
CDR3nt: TGTGCCAGCAGACGCCATTTAACAGGGAATGAAAAACTGTTTTTT

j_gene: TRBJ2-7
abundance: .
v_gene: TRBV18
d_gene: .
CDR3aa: CASSPAGQIYEQYF
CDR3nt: TGTGCCAGCTCACCGGCGGGACAGATATACGAGCAGTACTTC

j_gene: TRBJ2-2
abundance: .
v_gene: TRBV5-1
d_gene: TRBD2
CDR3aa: CASGRQPSGGANGELFF
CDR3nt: TGCGCCAGCGGCCGCCAGCCTAGCGGGGGGGCCAACGGGGAGCTGTTTTTT

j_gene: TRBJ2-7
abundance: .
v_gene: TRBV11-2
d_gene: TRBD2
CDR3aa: CASSHTSGGYEQYF
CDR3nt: TGTGCCAGCAGCCATACTAGCGGGGGATACGAGCAGTACTTC

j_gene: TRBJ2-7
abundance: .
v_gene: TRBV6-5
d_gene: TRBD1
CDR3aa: CASSYRTGTYEQYF
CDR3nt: TGTGCCAGCAGTTACCGGACAGGGACCTACGAGCAGTACTTC

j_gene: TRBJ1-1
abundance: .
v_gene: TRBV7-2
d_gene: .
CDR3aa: CASSLDRQREAFF
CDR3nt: TGTGCCAGCAGCTTAGATAGACAGCGTGAAGCTTTCTTT

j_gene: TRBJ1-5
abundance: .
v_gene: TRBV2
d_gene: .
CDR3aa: CASRRTGRGNQPQHF
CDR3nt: TGTGCCAGCAGACGTACAGGGAGGGGCAATCAGCCCCAGCATTTT

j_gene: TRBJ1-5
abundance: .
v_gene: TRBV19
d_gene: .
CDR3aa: CASRLQGSNQPQHF
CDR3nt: TGTGCCAGTAGGTTACAGGGTAGCAATCAGCCCCAGCATTTT

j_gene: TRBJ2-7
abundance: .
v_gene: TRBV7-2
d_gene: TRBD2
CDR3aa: CASSLPVRGVISYEQYF
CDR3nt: TGTGCCAGCAGCTTACCCGTTCGGGGGGTTATCTCCTACGAGCAGTACTTC

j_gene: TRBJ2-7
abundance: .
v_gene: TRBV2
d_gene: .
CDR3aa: CASGREGEQYF
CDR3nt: TGTGCCAGCGGGAGAGAAGGCGAGCAGTACTTC

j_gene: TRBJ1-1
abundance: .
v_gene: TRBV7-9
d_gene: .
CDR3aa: CASSFTAGPNTEAFF
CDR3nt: TGTGCCAGCAGCTTTACAGCGGGACCAAACACTGAAGCTTTCTTT

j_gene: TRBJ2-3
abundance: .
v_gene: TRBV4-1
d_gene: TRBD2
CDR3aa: CASRLQASGGATDTQYF
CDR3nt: TGCGCCAGCAGGCTCCAAGCTAGCGGGGGGGCCACAGATACGCAGTATTTT

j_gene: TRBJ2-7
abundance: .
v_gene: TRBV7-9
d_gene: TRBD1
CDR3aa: CASSSRDRDPNEQYF
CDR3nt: TGTGCCAGCAGCTCCCGGGACAGGGATCCGAACGAGCAGTACTTC

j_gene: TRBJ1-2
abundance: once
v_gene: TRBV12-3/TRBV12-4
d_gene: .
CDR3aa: CASSLAQGVGYTF
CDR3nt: TGTGCCAGCAGTTTAGCACAGGGTGTTGGCTACACCTTC

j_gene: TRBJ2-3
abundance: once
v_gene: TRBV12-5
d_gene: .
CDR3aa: CASGLGDRYDTQYF
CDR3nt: TGTGCTAGTGGTTTGGGAGACAGGTACGATACGCAGTATTTT